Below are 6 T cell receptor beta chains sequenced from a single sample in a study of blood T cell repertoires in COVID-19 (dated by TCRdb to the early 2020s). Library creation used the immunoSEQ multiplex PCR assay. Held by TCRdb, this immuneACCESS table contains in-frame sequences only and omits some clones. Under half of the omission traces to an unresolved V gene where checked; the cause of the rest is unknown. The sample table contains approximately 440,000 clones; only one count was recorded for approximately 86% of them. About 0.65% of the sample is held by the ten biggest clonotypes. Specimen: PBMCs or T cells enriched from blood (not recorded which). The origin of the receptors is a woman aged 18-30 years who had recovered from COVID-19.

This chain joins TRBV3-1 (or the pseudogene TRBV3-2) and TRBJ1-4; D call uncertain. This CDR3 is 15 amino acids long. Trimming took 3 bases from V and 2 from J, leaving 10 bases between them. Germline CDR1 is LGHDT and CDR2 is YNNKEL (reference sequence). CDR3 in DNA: TGTGCCAGCAGCCATAGTAAGAGTACTAATGAAAAACTGTTTTTT. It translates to CASSHSKSTNEKLFF.

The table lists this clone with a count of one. The CDR3 DNA follows: TGCGCCAGCAGCCAGGGGAGGGGACCGCGCACTGAAGCTTTCTTT. Translating it yields CASSQGRGPRTEAFF. This rearrangement joins TRBV4-1 to TRBJ1-1; TRBD1 is a possible D gene (5 bases). The CDR3 is 15 residues long. Trimming removed 3 bases at V and 4 bases at J, with 15 bases between. Germline CDR1 MGHRA, CDR2 YSYEKL.

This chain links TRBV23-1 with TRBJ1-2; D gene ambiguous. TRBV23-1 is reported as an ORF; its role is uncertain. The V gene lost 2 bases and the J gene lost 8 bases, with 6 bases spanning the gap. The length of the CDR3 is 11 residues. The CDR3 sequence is CASSQGRGYTF. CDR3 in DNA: TGCGCCAGCAGTCAAGGGAGGGGCTACACCTTC.

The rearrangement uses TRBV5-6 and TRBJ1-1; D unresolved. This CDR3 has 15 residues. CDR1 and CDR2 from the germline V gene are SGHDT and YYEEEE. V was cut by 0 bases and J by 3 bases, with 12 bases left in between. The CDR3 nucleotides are TGTGCCAGCAGCTTGGGGTCCCTCGGGGACACTGAAGCTTTCTTT. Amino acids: CASSLGSLGDTEAFF.

In nucleotides, the CDR3 is TGTGCCAGCAGCCAAGGGACAGGGTTCGAGCAGTACTTC. Residues: CASSQGTGFEQYF. The V call is TRBV3-1 (or the pseudogene TRBV3-2), the J call TRBJ2-7, with TRBD1 matching over 8 bases. Unmatched junction bases numbered 2, after V lost 1 base and J lost 6 bases. The length of the CDR3 is 13 residues. Germline CDR1 is LGHDT and CDR2 is YNNKEL (reference sequence).

CDR3 sequence reads: CASSFSGTEAFF. The CDR3 nucleotides are TGTGCCAGCAGCTTCTCAGGGACTGAAGCTTTCTTT. The chain carries TRBV5-4 and TRBJ1-1, with a tentative D call TRBD1 (5 bases). In germline, CDR1 is SGHNT, CDR2 YYREEE (reference sequence). There are 12 residues in the CDR3. Trimming took off 2 bases at V and 5 bases at J, with 7 bases between the two ends.